The 21 T cell receptor beta chains in this list originate from one sample, sequenced in a study of control samples from healthy donors and cancer patients. Sequenced by immunoSEQ multiplex PCR; TCRdb stores in-frame clones only, minus some. The sample includes around 190,000 clones. The source material was blood. The receptors were sampled from a woman aged 25 to 45 in good health.

The chain has TRBV9 and TRBJ1-2; no definite D call. CDR3 length: 12 residues. From germline, CDR1 is SGDLS and CDR2 YYNGEE. Trimming took 3 bases from V and 5 from J, leaving 8 bases between them. CDR3 sequence: CASSATTYGYTF. The CDR3 bases are TGTGCCAGCAGCGCTACGACGTATGGCTACACCTTC.

This rearrangement joins TRBV7-2 to TRBJ1-1; a weak D match, TRBD1 (5 bases). V was shortened by 5 bases and J by 1 base, with 20 bases between the two germline ends. Germline V gives CDR1 SGHTA, CDR2 FQGNSA. This CDR3 contains 17 residues. In DNA form, the CDR3 reads TGTGCCAGCAGCCTGGGAGTCGGGGGGGGTAAGAACACTGAAGCTTTCTTT. It specifies CASSLGVGGGKNTEAFF.

The V call is TRBV7-9, the J call TRBJ1-2; no clear D gene. V was clipped by 5 bases and J by 5 bases, with 3 bases between them. This CDR3 spans 10 amino acids. Germline V CDR1 and CDR2: SEHNR, FQNEAQ (reference sequence). The CDR3 bases are TGTGCCAGCAGCCTATATGGCTACACCTTC. This encodes CASSLYGYTF.

V gene TRBV6-1 combines with J gene TRBJ1-2; D may be TRBD1 (6 bases). CDR3 length: 16 residues. Germline V lookup: CDR1 MNHNS, CDR2 SASEGT. The ends were cut back, 4 bases at V and 3 bases at J, with 18 bases in the middle. The CDR3 reads CASSGGQGPADYGYTF. The CDR3 DNA follows: TGTGCCAGCAGTGGGGGTCAGGGGCCTGCAGACTATGGCTACACCTTC.

The chain joins TRBV15 to TRBJ1-6, with no clear D. Germline loops: CDR1 LNHNV, CDR2 YYDKDF (reference sequence). This CDR3 is 17 amino acids long. Trimming removed 0 bases from V and 8 bases from J, with 17 bases in between. CDR3 nucleotides: TGTGCCACCAGCAGAGATCCCACGGCCCGGATCGATTCACCCCTCCACTTT. Translated, it gives CATSRDPTARIDSPLHF.

The chain recombines TRBV28 with TRBJ1-1; D possibly corresponds to TRBD1 (6 bases). This CDR3 comprises 12 residues. V was shortened by 3 bases and J by 11 bases, with 13 bases between the two germline ends. Germline V lookup: CDR1 MDHEN, CDR2 SYDVKM. The CDR3 nucleotides read TGTGCCAGCAGTTTTCCCGACAGGCCGGCTTTCTTT. Its protein product is CASSFPDRPAFF.

The chain is built from TRBV10-1 and TRBJ2-3; D perhaps matches TRBD1 (6 bases). The V gene lost 3 bases and the J gene lost 1 base, with 17 bases spanning the gap. The CDR3 has 17 amino acids. Per the germline V gene, CDR1 is WNHNN and CDR2 is SYGVQD (reference sequence). In DNA, the CDR3 is TGCGCCAGCAGTGACCTAAACAGGGAGATAGGCACAGATACGCAGTATTTT. Translating it yields CASSDLNREIGTDTQYF.

V and J are TRBV9 and TRBJ2-2, with D perhaps matching TRBD2 (7 bases). The germline V gene has CDR1 SGDLS and CDR2 YYNGEE. Trimming shortened V by 3 bases and J by 2 bases, and 17 bases separated the two germline ends. The CDR3 contains 17 residues. This chain's CDR3 is CASSAPRGGPNTGELFF. CDR3 DNA sequence: TGTGCCAGCAGCGCTCCGAGGGGGGGCCCTAACACCGGGGAGCTGTTTTTT.

The chain links TRBV24-1 to TRBJ1-1; D is undetermined. Trimming removed 6 bases from V and 5 bases from J, with 3 bases in between. CDR1 KGHDR and CDR2 SFDVKD come from the germline V gene. The CDR3 totals 10 residues. In DNA form, the CDR3 reads TGTGCCACCAGTTGTACTGAAGCTTTCTTT. Its protein product is CATSCTEAFF.

Written as DNA, the CDR3 is TGCGCCAGCGCGGGGGTTGGGCGCAATCAGCCCCAGCATTTT. Amino acids: CASAGVGRNQPQHF. J is TRBJ1-5 and V is TRBV5-1, with D possibly being TRBD1 (5 bases). Germline V gene lookup returns CDR1 SGHRS and CDR2 YFSETQ. Trimming removed 7 bases at V and 2 bases at J, with 13 bases between. The CDR3 length is 14 residues. Complete variable domain (other parts from reference TRBV5-1 and TRBJ1-5): KAGVTQTPRYLIKTRGQQVTLSCSPISGHRSVSWYQQTPGQGLQFLFEYFSETQRNKGNFPGRFSGRQFSNSRSEMNVSTLELGDSALYLCASAGVGRNQPQHFGDGTRLSIL.

The rearrangement uses TRBV7-3 and TRBJ2-7; D might be TRBD2 (5 bases). The V end was cut by 1 base, the J end by 6 bases, with 10 bases between. CDR1 is SGHTA, CDR2 FQGTGA, per germline. CDR3 length equals 13 residues. CDR3 coding DNA: TGTGCCAGCAGCTTAAGGGTCCGGGGCGAGCAGTACTTC. Translated, it gives CASSLRVRGEQYF. Full variable domain (rest looked up from reference TRBV7-3 and TRBJ2-7): GAGVSQTPSNKVTEKGKYVELRCDPISGHTALYWYRQSLGQGPEFLIYFQGTGAADDSGLPNDRFFAVRPEGSVSTLKIQRTERGDSAVYLCASSLRVRGEQYFGPGTRLTVT.

The chain employs TRBV15 and TRBJ1-1; the match to TRBD1 covers 8 bases. CDR1 LNHNV and CDR2 YYDKDF come from the germline V gene (reference sequence). Germline trimming cut 5 bases from V and 7 bases from J; bases unmatched to any gene: 6. This CDR3 has 13 residues. CDR3 residues: CATSATGAYEAFF. The CDR3 region has the DNA TGTGCCACCAGCGCGACAGGGGCGTATGAAGCTTTCTTT.

This chain connects TRBV6-5 to TRBJ1-2, with 11 bases lining up with TRBD1. There are 14 residues in the CDR3. From germline, CDR1 is MNHEY and CDR2 SVGAGI. V was pared by 2 bases and J by 7 bases, with 3 bases of the junction left unmatched. CDR3 in amino acids: CASSYGQGASGYTF. For the CDR3, the DNA is TGTGCCAGCAGTTACGGACAGGGGGCTTCTGGCTACACCTTC.

The rearrangement joins TRBV5-6 to TRBJ2-1; a weak D match, TRBD1 (5 bases). Germline assignment: CDR1 SGHDT and CDR2 YYEEEE. Trimming stripped 4 bases from V and 4 bases from J, with 18 bases between. CDR3 length: 16 residues. The CDR3 loop reads CASSRDRWMGYNEQFF. In DNA form, the CDR3 reads TGTGCCAGCAGCCGTGACAGATGGATGGGATACAATGAGCAGTTCTTC.

This chain joins TRBV7-9 and TRBJ1-2; 9 positions match TRBD1. The germline gives CDR1 SEHNR, CDR2 FQNEAQ (reference sequence). CDR3 size: 15 residues. V lost 5 bases, J lost 0 bases, and 4 bases stayed unmatched. CDR3 sequence reads: CASSPRDRANYGYTF. CDR3 sequence (DNA): TGTGCCAGCAGCCCCCGGGACAGGGCTAACTATGGCTACACCTTC. Based on the CDR3 plus reference TRBV7-9 and TRBJ1-2, the full variable domain is DTGVSQNPRHKITKRGQNVTFRCDPISEHNRLYWYRQTLGQGPEFLTYFQNEAQLEKSRLLSDRFSAERPKGSFSTLEIQRTEQGDSAMYLCASSPRDRANYGYTFGSGTRLTVV.

This chain uses TRBV15 with TRBJ2-7, with D maybe TRBD1 (5 bases). Between the trimmed V and J ends, which lost 0 bases and 7 bases, there was a span of 13 bases. The CDR3 spans 14 residues. Per the germline V gene, CDR1 is LNHNV and CDR2 is YYDKDF (reference sequence). The chain's CDR3 is CATSRDSHSGEQYF. The CDR3 DNA reads TGTGCCACCAGCAGAGATTCCCATTCAGGGGAGCAGTACTTC.

The J gene is TRBJ1-4, the V gene TRBV6-5; 7 positions agree with TRBD1. The CDR3 length is 15 residues. The J segment lost 4 bases and the V segment lost 6 bases, leaving 8 bases of the junction unmatched. Germline assignment: CDR1 MNHEY and CDR2 SVGAGI. The CDR3 is CASRGTDRVNEKLFF. The CDR3 coding sequence is TGTGCCAGCAGGGGAACCGACAGGGTTAATGAAAAACTGTTTTTT.

The chain combines TRBV12-3 or TRBV12-4 with TRBJ1-2; 8 bases agree with TRBD1. V lost 6 bases and J lost 7; bases outside the gene matches: 4. This CDR3 is built from 12 residues. CDR3 nucleotides: TGTGCCAGCAGGGCAGGGGGCGGTGGCTACACCTTC. Its translation: CASRAGGGGYTF.

A word on this clone: The same CDR3 is also encoded by other DNA sequences in this sample. The rearrangement links TRBV5-1 to TRBJ2-5, with no clear D. Germline V lookup: CDR1 SGHRS, CDR2 YFSETQ. This CDR3 has 11 residues. Trimming shortened V by 2 bases and J by 2 bases, and 1 base separated the two germline ends. The CDR3, as DNA: TGCGCCAGCAGCTTACAAGAGACCCAGTACTTC. Translated: CASSLQETQYF.

V gene TRBV7-9 combines with J gene TRBJ2-5; 8 bases match TRBD2. This CDR3 has 17 amino acids. The V and J ends lost 3 bases and 3 bases, in that order; junction bases with no gene match: 12. Looked up from germline, CDR1 is SEHNR and CDR2 is FQNEAQ (reference sequence). DNA for the CDR3: TGTGCCAGCAGCTTCGGCGCTGGGGGAGCGGGGGAAGAGACCCAGTACTTC. Translated, it gives CASSFGAGGAGEETQYF.

The gene calls are TRBV19 and TRBJ1-2; D call uncertain. Trimming removed 7 bases from V and 5 bases from J, with 20 bases in between. This CDR3 contains 15 residues. Germline V lookup: CDR1 LNHDA, CDR2 SQIVND (reference sequence). The CDR3 nucleotides are TGTGCCAGTACCCCTGCAGCTTCCCCCTTTTATGGCTACACCTTC. Translation gives CASTPAASPFYGYTF. The full variable domain, completed using reference TRBV19 and TRBJ1-2, is DGGITQSPKYLFRKEGQNVTLSCEQNLNHDAMYWYRQDPGQGLRLIYYSQIVNDFQKGDIAEGYSVSREKKESFPLTVTSAQKNPTAFYLCASTPAASPFYGYTFGSGTRLTVV.